This T cell receptor beta chain appears in the sequencing data of a study of OX40 agonist ivuxolimab in advanced cancers. Study-wide background: Hepatocellular carcinoma, melanoma, renal cell or head and neck cancer affected the dose-escalation patients. General study points: Some of the nonresponding patients also showed low levels of normalized T-cell clonal expansion.

TCRdb's table, derived via immunoSEQ multiplex PCR, lists solely in-frame clones and lacks some. The repertoire holds approximately 70,000 clones, with roughly 76% as singletons. This clone is a singleton in its sample. Antigen: not known. The sample was CD4+ or CD8+ T cells sorted from blood, taken in a trial of the OX40 agonist ivuxolimab. The clonotype originates from an adult with an advanced solid tumor such as melanoma, head and neck, liver or kidney cancer.

The CDR3 bases are TGTGCCAGCAGCTTATTAGGACAGGGGCCCTACAATGAGCAGTTCTTC. This sequence encodes CASSLLGQGPYNEQFF. The chain joins TRBV13 to TRBJ2-1, with 9 bases identical to TRBD1. V was pared by 2 bases and J by 2 bases, with 4 bases of the junction left unmatched. This CDR3 contains 16 residues. From germline, CDR1 is PRHDT and CDR2 FYEKMQ (reference sequence).